A single sample is the source of the 24 T cell receptor beta chains below, sequenced in a study of cytomegalovirus exposure and HLA in healthy donors. The PCR ran on 60 Vbeta and 13 Jbeta primers. TCRdb's table, derived via immunoSEQ multiplex PCR, lists solely in-frame clones and lacks some. In the table there are 150,000 to 200,000 clones, roughly 77% of which are singletons. Sequencing was carried out using PBMCs. These receptor sequences come from a woman aged 45-59 years in good health and CMV-seronegative.

This rearrangement joins TRBV9 to TRBJ2-2; 9 positions agree with TRBD1. V shed 3 bases, J shed 6 bases, and the junction held 3 bases outside the gene matches. Germline CDR1 SGDLS, CDR2 YYNGEE. CDR3 length equals 14 residues. CDR3 region: CASSARTGAGELFF. The CDR3 nucleotides read TGTGCCAGCAGCGCCCGGACAGGGGCCGGGGAGCTGTTTTTT. Based on the CDR3 plus reference TRBV9 and TRBJ2-2, the full variable domain is DSGVTQTPKHLITATGQRVTLRCSPRSGDLSVYWYQQSLDQGLQFLIQYYNGEERAKGNILERFSAQQFPDLHSELNLSSLELGDSALYFCASSARTGAGELFFGEGSRLTVL.

This clone was recorded once. CDR3: CASSISGKWEQYF. CDR3 sequence (DNA): TGTGCCAGCAGCATTAGCGGGAAATGGGAGCAGTACTTC. V usage is TRBV4-2 and J usage is TRBJ2-7; TRBD2 matches 8 bases. V lost 5 bases and J lost 7; bases outside the gene matches: 7. CDR3 length: 13 amino acids. Germline loops: CDR1 LGHNA, CDR2 YNFKEQ.

The chain joins TRBV7-2 to TRBJ2-3, with a possible D match to TRBD2 (7 bases). The V gene lost 1 base and the J gene lost 6 bases, with 11 bases spanning the gap. The CDR3 has 14 residues. The germline CDR1 and CDR2 sequences are SGHTA and FQGNSA. CDR3 loop: CASSLEGGGDTQYF. In DNA form, the CDR3 reads TGTGCCAGCAGCTTAGAGGGCGGGGGCGATACGCAGTATTTT.

V usage is TRBV15 and J usage is TRBJ1-5; 10 bases map to TRBD1. CDR1 and CDR2 from the germline V gene are LNHNV and YYDKDF (reference sequence). This CDR3 region has 18 residues. V lost 0 bases to trimming and J lost 2 bases; unmatched junction nucleotides: 7. The CDR3 is CATSRDSGTGVGNQPQHF. Here the CDR3 DNA reads TGTGCCACCAGCAGAGATTCCGGGACAGGGGTGGGCAATCAGCCCCAGCATTTT. The full variable domain, rest sourced from reference TRBV15 and TRBJ1-5, is DAMVIQNPRYQVTQFGKPVTLSCSQTLNHNVMYWYQQKSSQAPKLLFHYYDKDFNNEADTPDNFQSRRPNTSFCFLDIRSPGLGDTAMYLCATSRDSGTGVGNQPQHFGDGTRLSIL.

CDR3 in amino acids: CASSAQGQTMNTEAFF. In nucleotides, the CDR3 is TGTGCCAGCAGCGCTCAAGGACAGACCATGAACACTGAAGCTTTCTTT. The chain joins TRBV9 to TRBJ1-1; TRBD1 is a possible D gene (6 bases). Trimming took off 3 bases at V and 0 bases at J, with 15 bases between the two ends. Germline CDR1 reads SGDLS; CDR2 reads YYNGEE. The CDR3 is made up of 16 amino acids.

The chain carries TRBV4-3 and TRBJ2-2, with 7 bases identical to TRBD1. The CDR3 spans 18 residues. The ends lost 3 bases at V and 2 bases at J; junction bases unmatched: 12. CDR1 LGHNA and CDR2 YSLEER come from the germline V gene. This chain's CDR3 is CASSHYLDRENNTGELFF. The CDR3 DNA follows: TGCGCCAGCAGCCATTATCTTGACAGGGAGAATAACACCGGGGAGCTGTTTTTT.

The J gene is TRBJ2-7, the V gene TRBV7-2, with D hard to call. Germline V gene sequence: CDR1 SGHTA, CDR2 FQGNSA. Deletions cut 2 bases from V and 0 bases from J, with 8 bases between. The CDR3 runs to 14 residues. Here the CDR3 DNA reads TGTGCCAGCAGCTTAACCAAGAGCTCCTACGAGCAGTACTTC. This sequence encodes CASSLTKSSYEQYF.

The gene calls are TRBV7-2 and TRBJ1-1; TRBD1 might be the D (6 bases). The V end was cut by 2 bases, the J end by 1 base, with 8 bases between. Looked up from germline, CDR1 is SGHTA and CDR2 is FQGNSA. This CDR3 comprises 14 residues. The CDR3 protein is CASSLSTGNTEAFF. The CDR3 DNA follows: TGTGCCAGCAGCTTATCGACAGGGAACACTGAAGCTTTCTTT.

This rearrangement joins TRBV7-2 to TRBJ2-1; 11 bases agree with TRBD2. Trimming at V came to 1 base and at J to 5 bases, leaving 4 bases not matched to a gene. Per the germline V gene, CDR1 is SGHTA and CDR2 is FQGNSA. The CDR3 runs to 16 residues. For the CDR3, the DNA is TGTGCCAGCAGCTTAGGGCCTAGCGGGGGGAACAATGAGCAGTTCTTC. Residues: CASSLGPSGGNNEQFF.

The CDR3 reads CASSFLTPSTGGTGELFF. CDR3 sequence (DNA): TGCGCCAGCAGCTTCCTAACGCCATCGACAGGGGGCACCGGGGAGCTGTTTTTT. This chain joins TRBV5-1 and TRBJ2-2; 9 bases align to TRBD1. Looked up from germline, CDR1 is SGHRS and CDR2 is YFSETQ. The CDR3 is made up of 18 amino acids. The junction had 12 bases not matched to a gene; V was cut back by 2 bases and J by 4 bases.

This chain links TRBV10-3 with TRBJ1-6, with 7 bases lining up with TRBD1. CDR3 size: 13 residues. Germline V gene lookup returns CDR1 ENHRY and CDR2 SYGVKD. Trimming at V came to 8 bases and at J to 14 bases, leaving 12 bases not matched to a gene. The CDR3 DNA sequence: TGTGCCATCGGGGGAACAGGGGCGACGGCCCTCCACTTT. The encoded protein is CAIGGTGATALHF.

V usage is TRBV9 and J usage is TRBJ1-3; D not certain. Germline CDR1 is SGDLS and CDR2 is YYNGEE. This CDR3 comprises 14 residues. Trimming shortened V by 2 bases and J by 0 bases, and 6 bases separated the two germline ends. CDR3 sequence: CASSVISSGNTIYF. The DNA for the CDR3 is TGTGCCAGCAGCGTTATCAGCTCTGGAAACACCATATATTTT.

The CDR3 nucleotides are TGTGCCAGCAGCTTACTAGTGGCCGGGGAGCTGTTTTTT. Translation: CASSLLVAGELFF. The V and J genes are TRBV5-5 and TRBJ2-2; tentative D call: TRBD2 (5 bases). The CDR3 runs to 13 residues. Deletions cut 2 bases from V and 6 bases from J, with 8 bases between. The germline V gene has CDR1 SGHKS and CDR2 YYEKEE (reference sequence).

The rearrangement uses TRBV5-8 and TRBJ1-1; 7 nucleotides agree with TRBD1. CDR3 length: 14 residues. CDR1 and CDR2 from the germline V gene are SGHTS and YDEGEE. Unmatched junction bases numbered 4, after V lost 0 bases and J lost 5 bases. CDR3: CASSLAQGVTEAFF. CDR3 DNA: TGTGCCAGCAGCTTGGCCCAGGGGGTAACTGAAGCTTTCTTT.

This clone was counted a single time. The chain couples TRBV12-5 to TRBJ2-1; 15 nucleotides line up with TRBD2. Losses at the gene ends were 6 bases for V and 0 bases for J; bases not matched to a gene: 3. CDR3 size: 17 residues. Germline CDR1 and CDR2: LGHNT and FRNRAP. The chain's CDR3 is CASGGTSGGSSYNEQFF. The CDR3 nucleotides are TGTGCTAGTGGGGGGACTAGCGGGGGGAGCTCCTACAATGAGCAGTTCTTC.

This clone has more than one count but fewer than ten. CDR3 DNA: TGTGCCAGCTCACCAAGGGAGGGAAATAATTCACCCCTCCACTTT. Its translation is CASSPREGNNSPLHF. The chain recombines TRBV18 with TRBJ1-6; the D is unclear. CDR1 and CDR2 (germline): KGHSH, LQKENI. Between the trimmed V and J ends, which lost 2 bases and 5 bases, there was a span of 10 bases. The CDR3 is made up of 15 amino acids.

V is TRBV7-9 and J is TRBJ1-3, with TRBD1 as a possible D gene (6 bases). The CDR3 runs 15 residues. The V end was cut by 5 bases, the J end by 0 bases, with 11 bases between. Per germline, CDR1 SEHNR and CDR2 FQNEAQ (reference sequence). The CDR3 here is CASSQTGYSGNTIYF. The DNA for the CDR3 is TGTGCCAGCAGCCAGACAGGATACTCTGGAAACACCATATATTTT.

CDR3 in DNA: TGTGCCAGCTCACCGCAGGGGGAGACCCAGTACTTC. This sequence encodes CASSPQGETQYF. The rearrangement links TRBV6-1 to TRBJ2-5; perhaps TRBD1 as D (6 bases). V was trimmed by 8 bases and J by 5 bases, leaving 12 bases between them. The CDR3 has 12 residues. CDR1 is MNHNS, CDR2 SASEGT, per germline.

The rearrangement uses TRBV27 and TRBJ1-5; no clear D. CDR1 MNHEY and CDR2 SMNVEV come from the germline V gene (reference sequence). Trimming cost V 6 bases and J 1 base, with 16 bases left between them. This CDR3 has 16 amino acids. In nucleotides, the CDR3 is TGTGCCAGCAGCCGACTTGGTTCTCTAAGCAATCAGCCCCAGCATTTT. Translated, it gives CASSRLGSLSNQPQHF.

In its sample, this clone was seen a few times. V is TRBV2 and J is TRBJ2-7; 7 bases map to TRBD1. Trimming at V came to 4 bases and at J to 5 bases, leaving 5 bases not matched to a gene. Germline V gives CDR1 SNHLY, CDR2 FYNNEI. The CDR3 is 13 residues long. Here the CDR3 DNA reads TGTGCCAGCAGTGTGAGACAGGGAAACGAGCAGTACTTC. Protein: CASSVRQGNEQYF.

The chain combines TRBV7-3 with TRBJ2-3, with 10 bases identical to TRBD2. The trim removed 5 bases at V and 5 bases at J, leaving 7 bases unmatched. The CDR3 runs 15 residues. In germline, CDR1 is SGHTA, CDR2 FQGTGA. CDR3: CASSGSGRPEDTQYF. CDR3 nucleotide sequence: TGTGCCAGCAGCGGTAGCGGGAGGCCCGAAGATACGCAGTATTTT.

The CDR3 DNA sequence: TGTGCCAGCAGCGTAGTGGCAGGGCAAAACACTGAAGCTTTCTTT. Protein sequence: CASSVVAGQNTEAFF. The chain couples TRBV9 to TRBJ1-1; weak D call: TRBD1 (5 bases). Trimming shortened V by 0 bases and J by 2 bases, and 11 bases separated the two germline ends. Germline CDR1 is SGDLS and CDR2 is YYNGEE. The CDR3 has 15 amino acids. The full variable domain, its missing parts supplied by reference TRBV9 and TRBJ1-1, is DSGVTQTPKHLITATGQRVTLRCSPRSGDLSVYWYQQSLDQGLQFLIQYYNGEERAKGNILERFSAQQFPDLHSELNLSSLELGDSALYFCASSVVAGQNTEAFFGQGTRLTVV.

V is TRBV7-8 and J is TRBJ2-3; 9 bases map to TRBD1. Germline assignment: CDR1 SGHVS and CDR2 FQNEAQ. Trimming removed 4 bases from V and 0 bases from J; junction bases left unmatched: 5. CDR3 length equals 16 residues. The CDR3: CASSSDRGTSTDTQYF. For the CDR3, the DNA is TGTGCCAGCAGCTCGGACAGGGGCACTAGCACAGATACGCAGTATTTT.

This chain uses TRBV5-1 with TRBJ1-1, with TRBD1 matching over 9 bases. J gave up 5 bases and V 4 bases, and 6 bases lay outside the gene matches. This CDR3 is built from 14 residues. The germline V gene encodes CDR1 SGHRS and CDR2 YFSETQ. The CDR3 reads CASSTGQGRTEAFF. CDR3 coding DNA: TGCGCCAGCAGCACGGGACAGGGAAGAACTGAAGCTTTCTTT.